Following are 8 T cell receptor beta chains from one sample sequenced in a study of blood T cell repertoires in COVID-19. Some clones are missing from TCRdb's copy, which holds only in-frame ones; the method was immunoSEQ multiplex PCR. The repertoire holds some 63,000 clones, with 70% to 90% as singletons. The sample was peripheral blood. The receptors stem from a human donor in a cohort sampled during active COVID-19.

The CDR3: CASSFGAGDGYTF. The CDR3 DNA follows: TGTGCCAGCAGCTTTGGGGCCGGCGATGGCTACACCTTC. This chain links TRBV11-3 with TRBJ1-2; TRBD1 is a possible D gene (5 bases). Between the trimmed V and J ends, which lost 3 bases and 6 bases, there was a span of 11 bases. In germline, CDR1 is SGHNT, CDR2 YENEEA. This CDR3 spans 13 amino acids.

This sequence joins TRBV13 and TRBJ1-3, with 7 bases fitting TRBD1. V lost 2 bases and J lost 4; bases outside the gene matches: 5. There are 15 residues in the CDR3. Germline values: CDR1 PRHDT, CDR2 FYEKMQ (reference sequence). CDR3 in DNA: TGTGCCAGCAGCTTATCCAGGGGGAGAGGAAACACCATATATTTT. This translates into CASSLSRGRGNTIYF.

The rearrangement uses TRBV27 and TRBJ2-7; D possibly corresponds to TRBD1 (6 bases). CDR1 and CDR2 from the germline V gene are MNHEY and SMNVEV (reference sequence). The CDR3 contains 14 residues. Trimming took off 2 bases at V and 4 bases at J, with 12 bases between the two ends. The CDR3 loop is CASSLNTGSYEQYF. CDR3 in DNA: TGTGCCAGCAGTTTAAATACAGGGTCGTACGAGCAGTACTTC.

The V gene is TRBV30, the J gene TRBJ1-4; a weak D match, TRBD1 (5 bases). The germline V gene has CDR1 GTSNPN and CDR2 SVGIG (reference sequence). The CDR3 totals 15 residues. V lost 0 bases and J 1 base, leaving 9 bases between the germline ends. The CDR3 spells CAWSVRGGTNEKLFF. The CDR3 bases are TGTGCCTGGAGTGTACGGGGGGGAACTAATGAAAAACTGTTTTTT.

In this sample, this clone turned up a few times. The chain recombines TRBV7-2 with TRBJ2-1, with 11 nucleotides matching TRBD2. There are 15 residues in the CDR3. Trimming at V came to 6 bases and at J to 5 bases, leaving 6 bases not matched to a gene. CDR1 and CDR2 (germline): SGHTA, FQGNSA. For the CDR3, the DNA is TGTGCCAGCAGTCAACTAGCGGGGGAGCACAATGAGCAGTTCTTC. Translating gives CASSQLAGEHNEQFF.

The V call is TRBV6-6, the J call TRBJ2-1; D not resolved. The V gene's germline CDR1 is MNHNY and CDR2 SVGAGI (reference sequence). The V gene lost 0 bases and the J gene lost 4 bases, with 7 bases spanning the gap. CDR3 length equals 14 residues. CDR3 nucleotide sequence: TGTGCCAGCAGTTACTCCGACTCTTACAATGAGCAGTTCTTC. It yields the protein CASSYSDSYNEQFF.

The chain combines TRBV4-1 with TRBJ1-6, with 10 bases identical to TRBD1. This CDR3 is 21 amino acids long. Trimming took 4 bases from V and 9 from J; bases not matched to a gene: 24. Germline values: CDR1 MGHRA, CDR2 YSYEKL. CDR3 DNA: TGCGCCAGCAGCCGCGATGCTCGTAGACAGGGGGCTCCTAAGGATGGTTCACCCCTCCACTTT. This codes for CASSRDARRQGAPKDGSPLHF.

The chain is built from TRBV19 and TRBJ2-5, with D tentatively TRBD2 (7 bases). There are 13 residues in the CDR3. Germline V lookup: CDR1 LNHDA, CDR2 SQIVND (reference sequence). The V gene lost 8 bases and the J gene lost 0 bases, with 10 bases spanning the gap. The CDR3 region is CASSGGHQETQYF. The CDR3 coding sequence is TGTGCCAGTTCGGGGGGCCACCAAGAGACCCAGTACTTC.